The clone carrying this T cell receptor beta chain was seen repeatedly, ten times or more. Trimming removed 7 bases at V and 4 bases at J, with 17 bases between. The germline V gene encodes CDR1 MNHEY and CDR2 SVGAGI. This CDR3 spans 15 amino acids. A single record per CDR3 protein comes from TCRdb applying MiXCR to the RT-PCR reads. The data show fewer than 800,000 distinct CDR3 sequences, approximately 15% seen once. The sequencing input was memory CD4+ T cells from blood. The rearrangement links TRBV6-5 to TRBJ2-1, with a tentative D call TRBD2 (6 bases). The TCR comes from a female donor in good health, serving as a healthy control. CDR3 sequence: CASTPTPGSYNEQFF. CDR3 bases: TGTGCCAGCACTCCGACACCCGGGAGTTACAATGAGCAGTTCTTC.